This T cell receptor beta chain derives from a study of regulatory T cells in long-lasting Graves disease. There are many counts of this clonotype. CDR3 regions were amplified by Arm-PCR using iRepertoire HTBI primers to build TCR beta libraries. TCRdb reprocessed the multiplex PCR reads via MiXCR and lists one record per CDR3 protein. The profile shows 400,000 to 500,000 distinct CDR3 sequences, 14% to 15% of them singletons. Time point reported: newly diagnosed GD, antithyroid drugs for less than 3 months. Extracted PBMC RNA gave rise to the TCR library. The sample also formed part of further work on T cells in Graves' hyperthyroidism and ophthalmopathy.

The TCR was taken from a woman aged 25 to 39 with Graves disease. The sequenced sample was peripheral blood mononuclear cells (PBMCs), obtained at new diagnosis, from a patient treated with antithyroid drugs.

CDR3 sequence reads: CASRRETQYF. In nucleotides, the CDR3 is TGTGCCAGCAGGAGAGAGACCCAGTACTTC. The chain employs TRBV2 and TRBJ2-5; D not resolved. The ends were cut back, 6 bases at V and 4 bases at J, with 3 bases in the middle. Looked up from germline, CDR1 is SNHLY and CDR2 is FYNNEI. The CDR3 is 10 residues long.